What follows are 32 T cell receptor beta chains derived from one specimen sequenced in a study of identical twins. TCRdb re-analysed the 5' RACE reads in MiXCR, keeping a single row per CDR3 protein. The data show hundreds of thousands of distinct CDR3 sequences, 8.5% to 9.5% seen once. This sample was also put to use in a study of yellow fever vaccine responses in identical twins.

Sequencing was done on a sample of PBMCs. The source of these receptors is a woman under 30 in good health.

This clonotype was found a few times. This chain joins TRBV20-1 and TRBJ2-7; D ambiguous. V was shortened by 2 bases and J by 2 bases, with 10 bases between the two germline ends. Germline V CDR1 and CDR2: DFQATT, SNEGSKA (reference sequence). The length of the CDR3 is 13 residues. This chain's CDR3 is CSARTNLAYEQYF. The CDR3 nucleotides are TGCAGTGCTAGAACCAACCTAGCCTACGAGCAGTACTTC.

The chain employs TRBV24-1 and TRBJ2-5; TRBD2 is a possible D gene (6 bases). The CDR3 has 14 residues. Trimming removed 2 bases from V and 6 bases from J, with 12 bases in between. Germline V gene sequence: CDR1 KGHDR, CDR2 SFDVKD. CDR3 sequence: CATSDSSGVKTQYF. The CDR3 DNA reads as TGTGCCACCAGTGATTCCTCGGGGGTTAAGACCCAGTACTTC.

Of note for this clonotype: It is unclear where the CDR3 begins or ends on the DNA, so no DNA is shown, and the CDR3 is as TCRdb lists it. The chain combines TRBV6-1 with TRBJ2-7; TRBD1 is taken as the D call from the table, unchecked against the DNA. The CDR3 extends over 13 residues, inclusive of both ends. From germline, CDR1 is MNHNS and CDR2 SASEGT. CDR3 in amino acids: CAVHFGTSPEQYF.

This clonotype was detected only a few times. The chain joins TRBV4-1 to TRBJ2-7, with 9 bases identical to TRBD1. The J segment lost 3 bases and the V segment lost 3 bases, leaving 9 bases of the junction unmatched. The CDR3 loop spans 16 amino acids. Germline V CDR1 and CDR2: MGHRA, YSYEKL. CDR3 region: CASSQTPGQGNYEQYF. CDR3 DNA: TGCGCCAGCAGCCAGACCCCGGGACAGGGCAACTACGAGCAGTACTTC.

This clonotype was recorded a few times. V is TRBV4-2 and J is TRBJ2-5; 11 bases are a match to TRBD2. The CDR3 is made up of 15 amino acids. Trimming took 2 bases from V and 3 from J; bases not matched to a gene: 2. Germline assignment: CDR1 LGHNA and CDR2 YNFKEQ. DNA of the CDR3: TGTGCCAGCAGCCAACCACTAGCGGGGGAAGAGACCCAGTACTTC. This codes for CASSQPLAGEETQYF.

This clonotype was seen at least ten times. The chain joins TRBV3-1 to TRBJ2-3; D is perhaps TRBD2 (5 bases). This CDR3 spans 14 amino acids. CDR1 is LGHDT, CDR2 YNNKEL, per germline (reference sequence). The germline V and J ends were trimmed by 0 bases and 4 bases, with 8 bases remaining between them. The CDR3 bases are TGTGCCAGCAGCCAAGAGGGCGGGCCAGATACGCAGTATTTT. The encoded protein is CASSQEGGPDTQYF.

J is TRBJ2-1 and V is TRBV6-5; D is uncertain. V was shortened by 0 bases and J by 1 base, with 7 bases between the two germline ends. Per germline, CDR1 MNHEY and CDR2 SVGAGI. This CDR3 comprises 15 residues. In DNA, the CDR3 is TGTGCCAGCAGTTACTCGATGGGTTCCTACAATGAGCAGTTCTTC. Translation gives CASSYSMGSYNEQFF.

The rearrangement joins TRBV18 to TRBJ1-2; D not resolved. Germline V lookup: CDR1 KGHSH, CDR2 LQKENI. This CDR3 comprises 14 residues. V was clipped by 1 base and J by 7 bases, with 13 bases between them. CDR3 residues: CASSPLTSDAGYTF. The CDR3 bases are TGTGCCAGCTCACCACTGACGTCAGACGCTGGCTACACCTTC. The full variable domain, in which reference TRBV18 and TRBJ1-2 provide the parts outside the CDR3, is NAGVMQNPRHLVRRRGQEARLRCSPMKGHSHVYWYRQLPEEGLKFMVYLQKENIIDESGMPKERFSAEFPKEGPSILRIQQVVRGDSAAYFCASSPLTSDAGYTFGSGTRLTVV.

The rearrangement joins TRBV5-1 to TRBJ2-3; D might be TRBD2 (7 bases). The germline CDR1 and CDR2 sequences are SGHRS and YFSETQ. The CDR3 extends over 13 amino acids. The ends were cut back, 5 bases at V and 4 bases at J, with 11 bases in the middle. This CDR3 is CASRQGGPDTQYF. As DNA, the CDR3 is TGCGCCAGCAGACAGGGAGGGCCAGATACGCAGTATTTT.

A few counts support this clonotype. The chain couples TRBV7-6 to TRBJ1-6, with TRBD1 matching over 9 bases. This CDR3 contains 16 residues. Germline V gives CDR1 SGHVS, CDR2 FNYEAQ. With 2 bases clipped from V and 9 bases from J, the junction kept 8 bases outside the gene matches. The CDR3 bases are TGTGCCAGCAGCTTAACAACAGGGGGCACGAGTTCACCCCTCCACTTT. Its protein product is CASSLTTGGTSSPLHF.

This clonotype was seen more than once but under ten times. This chain links TRBV7-8 with TRBJ1-5, with 9 bases matching TRBD1. Looked up from germline, CDR1 is SGHVS and CDR2 is FQNEAQ. The CDR3 extends over 15 amino acids. The J segment lost 7 bases and the V segment lost 5 bases, leaving 9 bases of the junction unmatched. The CDR3: CASSVGTGLGQPQHF. CDR3 bases: TGTGCCAGCAGCGTAGGGACAGGGCTTGGACAGCCCCAGCATTTT.

The chain combines TRBV6-5 with TRBJ2-2, with TRBD2 as a possible D gene (6 bases). V lost 2 bases and J lost 6, with 13 bases in between. The CDR3 consists of 15 residues. Germline V lookup: CDR1 MNHEY, CDR2 SVGAGI. The CDR3 nucleotides read TGTGCCAGCAGTTACCGGGCAGGGAGGCCCGGGGAGCTGTTTTTT. This gives the protein CASSYRAGRPGELFF.

With respect to this clonotype: One base away lies a much larger clone, so this may be a sequencing read error. The rearrangement uses TRBV12-3 or TRBV12-4 and TRBJ2-1; 7 bases fit TRBD1. The CDR3 has 18 amino acids. The CDR3 here is CTSSSSTPGTEAYNEQFF. CDR3 in DNA: TGTACCAGCAGTTCTTCCACTCCCGGGACAGAGGCCTACAATGAGCAGTTCTTC.

This clonotype was counted between two and nine times. A read error may account for a junction end that differs from germline. The J gene is TRBJ2-1, the V gene TRBV20-1; D is possibly TRBD1 or TRBD2 (6 bases each). The CDR3 runs 13 residues. Germline V lookup: CDR1 DFQATT, CDR2 SNEGSKA (reference sequence). CDR3 residues: CSALEGGINEQFF. CDR3 bases: TGCAGTGCTTTAGAGGGGGGTATAAATGAGCAGTTCTTT.

This clonotype was detected a few times. The chain employs TRBV9 and TRBJ1-1; TRBD1 might be the D (6 bases). The V gene lost 3 bases and the J gene lost 8 bases, with 20 bases spanning the gap. The CDR3 contains 15 residues. The germline CDR1 and CDR2 sequences are SGDLS and YYNGEE. CDR3 nucleotides: TGTGCCAGCAGCGGGAACAGGGTTGCGGACGCGGAAGCTTTCTTT. Translation gives CASSGNRVADAEAFF.

This clonotype has at least ten counts. V usage is TRBV24-1 and J usage is TRBJ2-1, with 8 bases identical to TRBD1. The CDR3 consists of 15 residues. Germline CDR1 and CDR2: KGHDR and SFDVKD. V was pared by 3 bases and J by 6 bases, with 6 bases of the junction left unmatched. This chain's CDR3 is CATSDRDRSVNEQFF. The CDR3 DNA reads as TGTGCCACCAGTGATCGGGACAGGTCAGTCAATGAGCAGTTCTTC.

This clonotype appeared many times. This rearrangement joins TRBV4-3 to TRBJ1-5; TRBD1 matches 8 bases. CDR3 length: 15 residues. V was clipped by 0 bases and J by 5 bases; unmatched bases: 3. Germline CDR1 and CDR2: LGHNA and YSLEER. The CDR3 nucleotides are TGCGCCAGCAGCCAAGACGGCAGGGGGCATCAGCCCCAGCATTTT. This gives the protein CASSQDGRGHQPQHF.

In its sample, this clonotype was seen many times. The gene calls are TRBV29-1 and TRBJ2-5; 16 bases agree with TRBD2. CDR3 length equals 19 residues. The germline V gene has CDR1 SQVTM and CDR2 ANQGSEA. Trimming at V came to 6 bases and at J to 4 bases, leaving 17 bases not matched to a gene. The CDR3 loop reads CSVLFGGLAGGVNPETQYF. CDR3 DNA: TGCAGCGTCCTATTTGGGGGACTAGCGGGAGGGGTGAATCCAGAGACCCAGTACTTC.

This clonotype was seen more than once but under ten times. The chain employs TRBV6-5 and TRBJ1-1, with a weak D call TRBD1 (5 bases). The CDR3 has 12 residues. Germline V gene data show CDR1 as MNHEY and CDR2 as SVGAGI. V was cut by 0 bases and J by 7 bases, with 6 bases left in between. CDR3 sequence: CASSYSRGEAFF. CDR3 bases: TGTGCCAGCAGTTACTCTAGGGGTGAAGCTTTCTTT.

In this sample, this clonotype turned up a few times. The chain employs TRBV7-9 and TRBJ2-1, with D possibly being TRBD2 (5 bases). Germline assignment: CDR1 SEHNR and CDR2 FQNEAQ (reference sequence). Trimming removed 1 base at V and 4 bases at J, with 14 bases between. This CDR3 has 16 residues. The CDR3 is CASSLGGPEKYNEQFF. The DNA for the CDR3 is TGTGCCAGCAGCTTAGGAGGGCCAGAAAAGTACAATGAGCAGTTCTTC.

The V call is TRBV27, the J call TRBJ2-7, with 11 nucleotides matching TRBD2. CDR3 length equals 15 residues. J lost 4 bases, V lost 6 bases, and 8 bases had no gene match. CDR1 and CDR2 from the germline V gene are MNHEY and SMNVEV (reference sequence). For the CDR3, the DNA is TGTGCCAGCAGCACACGCGGGACTAGCGGTTACGAGCAGTACTTC. Translating gives CASSTRGTSGYEQYF.

This clonotype has more than one count but fewer than ten. The V call is TRBV10-3, the J call TRBJ1-1; D not resolved. The CDR3 has 15 amino acids. The V end lost 2 bases, the J end lost 0 bases, and 10 bases lay between the germline ends. CDR1 and CDR2 (germline): ENHRY, SYGVKD. CDR3 nucleotide sequence: TGTGCCATCAGTGAGATGACCGGGATGAACACTGAAGCTTTCTTT. This encodes CAISEMTGMNTEAFF.

The rearrangement joins TRBV20-1 to TRBJ2-5; tentative D call: TRBD2 (5 bases). V gave up 6 bases and J gave up 0 bases, with 11 bases separating them. The germline V gene has CDR1 DFQATT and CDR2 SNEGSKA (reference sequence). The CDR3 is 13 residues long. The CDR3 loop reads CSAGSGYQETQYF. The CDR3 DNA is TGCAGTGCGGGTTCGGGGTACCAAGAGACCCAGTACTTC.

This clonotype was seen at least ten times. The chain joins TRBV29-1 to TRBJ2-5, with D hard to call. Germline CDR1 reads SQVTM; CDR2 reads ANQGSEA. Trimming left V 3 bases short and J 3 bases short, with 11 bases between. This CDR3 is 13 amino acids long. CDR3: CSVDVQNEETQYF. The CDR3 nucleotides read TGCAGCGTTGATGTTCAGAATGAAGAGACCCAGTACTTC.

The chain couples TRBV29-1 to TRBJ2-3; TRBD1 agrees at 10 bases. CDR1 is SQVTM and CDR2 is ANQGSEA in the germline V gene. This CDR3 comprises 12 residues. After removal of 7 bases from V and 8 bases from J, the junction contained 6 bases not matched to a gene. DNA for the CDR3: TGCAGCGGTAGGGGACAGGGGAGTACGCAGTATTTT. Protein product: CSGRGQGSTQYF.

This clonotype was recorded at least ten times. The V call is TRBV12-3 or TRBV12-4, the J call TRBJ2-7; D remains ambiguous. The CDR3 is made up of 15 amino acids. The ends were cut back, 2 bases at V and 0 bases at J, with 11 bases in the middle. CDR3 sequence reads: CASSLKELGSYEQYF. The CDR3 nucleotides are TGTGCCAGCAGTTTAAAGGAACTCGGCTCCTACGAGCAGTACTTC.

This clonotype has a count of ten or more. The V and J genes are TRBV24-1 and TRBJ2-2; no definite D call. Trimming stripped 7 bases from V and 8 bases from J, with 7 bases between. Looked up from germline, CDR1 is KGHDR and CDR2 is SFDVKD. The length of the CDR3 is 11 residues. The CDR3 DNA sequence: TGTGCCACCAGCATACCAGGGGAGCTGTTTTTT. It is translated as CATSIPGELFF.

This clonotype was observed many times. The chain employs TRBV5-1 and TRBJ2-7; possible D gene TRBD2, 6 bases. The CDR3 covers 16 residues. V was pared by 3 bases and J by 0 bases, with 16 bases between. The germline V gene encodes CDR1 SGHRS and CDR2 YFSETQ. The CDR3 reads CASSSGGDGYSYEQYF. In DNA form, the CDR3 reads TGCGCCAGCAGCTCTGGAGGGGACGGTTACTCCTACGAGCAGTACTTC.

This clonotype occurred many times. Sequence at one end of the junction differs from germline and may be a read error. In DNA form, the CDR3 reads TGTGCCAGCAGTTACCCCGACAGGTTGGGCTTC. It codes for CASSYPDRLGF. V usage is TRBV6-2 or TRBV6-3 and J usage is TRBJ2-1; a possible D gene is TRBD1 (6 bases). The CDR3 has 11 amino acids. The V gene's germline CDR1 is MNHEY and CDR2 SVGEGT.

This clonotype has a count of ten or more. The chain recombines TRBV29-1 with TRBJ2-7, with TRBD2 matching over 7 bases. The CDR3 is 15 residues long. Germline V lookup: CDR1 SQVTM, CDR2 ANQGSEA. The V segment lost 4 bases and the J segment 6 bases; nucleotides outside the gene matches: 15. CDR3 nucleotides: TGCAGCGTTGTAAGAGGCGGCGGGACTACTGCCGAGCAGTACTTC. Amino acids: CSVVRGGGTTAEQYF.

This clonotype was seen only a few times. The CDR3 region has the DNA TGTGCCAGCAGTTTCCAGGGTGGACAAACAGATACGCAGTATTTT. It translates to CASSFQGGQTDTQYF. This chain joins TRBV7-9 and TRBJ2-3; possibly TRBD1 for D (5 bases). Trimming removed 6 bases from V and 3 bases from J, with 16 bases in between. The length of the CDR3 is 15 residues. Germline V gives CDR1 SEHNR, CDR2 FQNEAQ (reference sequence).

About this clonotype: One junction end does not reproduce the germline sequence, and a read error may be involved. The chain recombines TRBV7-2 with TRBJ2-1, with a tentative D call TRBD2 (6 bases). CDR3 length: 16 residues. From germline, CDR1 is SGHTA and CDR2 FQGNSA. The DNA for the CDR3 is TGTGCCAGCAGCTTAGGCGGGACCGCGCCCTACGATGAGCAGTTCTTC. Its protein product is CASSLGGTAPYDEQFF.